This T cell receptor beta chain was documented in a study of shared clonotypes between healthy human individuals. Comments on this clone: The antigen remains undetermined.

Findings and caveats of the study: Clonotype sharing among donors, it was expected, would be affected by sequencing depth.

The repertoire was sequenced with immunoSEQ multiplex PCR; TCRdb's copy has only in-frame clones and lacks some. This table holds under 2,000,000 clones, about 95% found once. In the naive CD8 group, cells lacked CD45RO and were positively selected for CCR7, so terminally differentiated effector memory CD45RA+ cells were left out. Healthy adults negative for HIV, lacking recent acute infections or vaccinations, served as donors. There were only Caucasian adults among the donors, and all lived in Nashville, Tennessee. This CDR3 has 16 residues. With 0 bases removed from V and 0 bases from J, the gap between germline ends came to 12 bases. The germline CDR1 and CDR2 sequences are SGDLS and YYNGEE.

The chain carries TRBV9 and TRBJ1-2; possibly TRBD1 for D (6 bases). The source material was naive CD8+ T cells sorted from blood. The clonotype comes from a young man in good health. CDR3 coding DNA: TGTGCCAGCAGCGTAGATGGGACACCTACTAACTATGGCTACACCTTC. It codes for CASSVDGTPTNYGYTF. The full variable domain, in which reference TRBV9 and TRBJ1-2 provide the parts outside the CDR3, is DSGVTQTPKHLITATGQRVTLRCSPRSGDLSVYWYQQSLDQGLQFLIQYYNGEERAKGNILERFSAQQFPDLHSELNLSSLELGDSALYFCASSVDGTPTNYGYTFGSGTRLTVV.